This record concerns one T cell receptor (beta chain) sequence. Its antigen is unidentified. Repertoires were generated with immunoSEQ multiplex PCR, while TCRdb's copy carries only in-frame clones and drops some. The data show tens of thousands of clones, around 80% seen once. The source of the sample is a study of OX40 agonist ivuxolimab in advanced cancers. Study background: Partial responses were achieved by three patients, of whom one had hepatocellular carcinoma and two had cutaneous melanoma.

The CDR3 consists of 13 residues. The V gene lost 11 bases and the J gene lost 0 bases, with 13 bases spanning the gap. Germline V gene data show CDR1 as LGHNA and CDR2 as YNFKEQ. Exclusion applied to patients with autoimmune disease history or systemic immunosuppression. Whole-study results and caveats: Antigens targeted by the expanded peripheral T cells were not determined.

This chain connects TRBV4-2 to TRBJ2-5, with D tentatively TRBD1 (6 bases). This TCR came from an adult with an advanced solid tumor such as melanoma, head and neck, liver or kidney cancer. This material consisted of CD4+ or CD8+ T cells sorted from blood, taken in a trial of the OX40 agonist ivuxolimab. The CDR3 loop is CAASGDNQETQYF. CDR3 DNA sequence: TGTGCCGCTAGTGGGGACAACCAAGAGACCCAGTACTTC.